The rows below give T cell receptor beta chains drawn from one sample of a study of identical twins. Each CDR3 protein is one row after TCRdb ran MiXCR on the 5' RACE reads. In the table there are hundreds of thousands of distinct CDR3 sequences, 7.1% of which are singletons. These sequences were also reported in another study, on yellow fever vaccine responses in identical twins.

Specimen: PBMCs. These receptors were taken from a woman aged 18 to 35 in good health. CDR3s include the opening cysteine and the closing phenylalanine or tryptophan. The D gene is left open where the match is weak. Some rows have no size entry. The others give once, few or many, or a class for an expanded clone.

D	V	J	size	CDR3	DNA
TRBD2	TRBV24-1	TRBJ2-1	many	CATSDPGLAGGPYNEQFF	TGTGCCACCAGTGACCCGGGACTAGCGGGGGGTCCTTACAATGAGCAGTTCTTC
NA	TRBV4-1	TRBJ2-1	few	CASSQFLRWQQFF	TGCGCCAGCAGCCAATTTCTTCGTTGGCAGCAGTTCTTC
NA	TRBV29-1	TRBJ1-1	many	CSAPRTELNTEAFF	TGCAGCGCGCCCAGGACAGAGTTGAACACTGAAGCTTTCTTT
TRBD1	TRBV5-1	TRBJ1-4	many	CASSQTGSREKLFF	TGCGCCAGCAGCCAGACAGGGAGTCGTGAAAAACTGTTTTTT
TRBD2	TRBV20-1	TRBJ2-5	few	CSANPTPGGGSETQYF	TGCAGTGCTAATCCGACCCCGGGGGGGGGCAGTGAGACCCAGTACTTC
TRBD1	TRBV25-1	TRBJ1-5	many	CASSEGTGGWSNQPQHF	TGTGCCAGCAGTGAAGGGACAGGGGGTTGGAGCAATCAGCCCCAGCATTTT
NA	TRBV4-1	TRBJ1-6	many	CASSQDPNSPLHF	TGCGCCAGCAGCCAAGACCCTAATTCACCCCTCCACTTT
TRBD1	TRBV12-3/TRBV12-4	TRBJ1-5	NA	CASSSGGPSQPQHF	TGTGCCAGCAGTTCAGGGGGCCCGAGTCAGCCCCAGCATTTT
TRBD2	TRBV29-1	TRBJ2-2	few	CSVGPSRLRGGTGELFF	TGCAGCGTTGGCCCCTCACGGTTACGGGGGGGGACCGGGGAGCTGTTTTTT
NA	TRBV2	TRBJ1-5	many	CASTGSYSNQPQHF	TGTGCCAGCACCGGGTCCTATAGCAATCAGCCCCAGCATTTT
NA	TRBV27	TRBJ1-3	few	CASSLSPYPTGRTSGNTIYF	TGTGCCAGCAGTTTATCTCCCTATCCGACAGGCCGAACCTCTGGAAACACCATATATTTT
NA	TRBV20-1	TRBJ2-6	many	CSARRDSSGANVLTF	TGCAGTGCTAGGAGAGACAGCTCTGGGGCCAACGTCCTGACTTTC
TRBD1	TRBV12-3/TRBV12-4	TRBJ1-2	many	CASGDRGLYGYTF	TGTGCCAGCGGCGACAGGGGACTCTATGGCTACACCTTC
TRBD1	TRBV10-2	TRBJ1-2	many	CASSEWGDRVVTF	TGCGCCAGCAGTGAGTGGGGTGACAGGGTGGTTACCTTC
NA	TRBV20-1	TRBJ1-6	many	CSAPNDLGNSPLHF	TGCAGTGCCCCGAATGACTTAGGCAATTCACCCCTCCACTTT
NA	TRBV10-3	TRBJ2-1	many	CAIRGASYHEQFF	TGTGCCATCAGAGGGGCTAGCTACCATGAGCAGTTCTTC
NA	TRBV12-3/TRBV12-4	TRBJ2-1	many	CASSPANEQFF	TGTGCCAGCAGTCCCGCCAATGAGCAGTTCTTC
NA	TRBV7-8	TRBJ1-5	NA	CASSRTVGQPQHF	TGTGCCAGCAGCCGTACGGTAGGCCAGCCCCAGCATTTT
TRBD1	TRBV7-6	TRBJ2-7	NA	CASSLGARTGSGEQYF	TGTGCCAGCAGCTTAGGGGCCAGGACAGGGTCGGGGGAGCAGTACTTC
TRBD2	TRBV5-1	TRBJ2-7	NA	CASSMPAGGVHEQYF	TGCGCCAGCAGTATGCCAGCGGGAGGGGTCCACGAGCAGTACTTC
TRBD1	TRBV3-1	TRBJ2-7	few	CASSKGTGFNEQYF	TGTGCCAGCAGCAAGGGGACAGGGTTTAACGAGCAGTACTTC
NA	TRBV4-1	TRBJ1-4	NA	CASSQDSGAGQGLQKLFF	TGCGCCAGCAGCCAAGATAGCGGGGCGGGACAAGGCTTGCAAAAACTGTTTTTT
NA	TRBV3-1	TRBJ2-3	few	CASPPTDTQYF	TGTGCCAGCCCTCCCACAGATACGCAGTATTTT
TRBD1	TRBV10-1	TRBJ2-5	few	CASSEGQGNRETQYF	TGCGCCAGCAGCGAGGGACAGGGGAATCGAGAGACCCAGTACTTC
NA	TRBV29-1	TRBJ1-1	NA	CSVAHSGGGTEAFF	TGCAGCGTCGCCCACTCGGGTGGGGGGACTGAAGCTTTCTTT
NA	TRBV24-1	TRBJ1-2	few	CATSDPGDYGYTF	TGTGCCACCAGTGACCCAGGCGACTATGGCTACACCTTC
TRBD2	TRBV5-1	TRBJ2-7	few	CASSLDTGGEQYF	TGCGCCAGCAGCTTAGACACGGGAGGCGAGCAGTACTTC
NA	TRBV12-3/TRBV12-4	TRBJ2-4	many	CASSGHIQYF	TGTGCCAGCAGCGGACACATTCAGTACTTC
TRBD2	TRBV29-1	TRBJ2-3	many	CSVEGTKERLAFRDTQYF	TGCAGCGTTGAAGGAACTAAGGAGAGACTAGCGTTTAGAGATACGCAGTATTTT
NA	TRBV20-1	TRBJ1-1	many	CSARGGRNTEAFF	TGCAGTGCTAGAGGGGGCCGGAACACTGAAGCTTTCTTT
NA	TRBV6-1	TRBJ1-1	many	CASTPAGAGSTEAFF	TGTGCCAGCACCCCGGCCGGGGCGGGGAGCACTGAAGCTTTCTTT
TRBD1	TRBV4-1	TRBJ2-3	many	CASSTGSSTDTQYF	TGCGCCAGCTCGACAGGGTCGAGCACAGATACGCAGTATTTT
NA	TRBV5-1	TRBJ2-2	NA	CASTPFPSVGTGELFF	TGCGCCAGCACCCCGTTCCCTAGCGTCGGGACCGGGGAGCTGTTTTTT
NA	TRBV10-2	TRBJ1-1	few	CASSPQAGTEAFF	TGCGCCAGCAGTCCTCAGGCGGGCACTGAAGCTTTCTTT
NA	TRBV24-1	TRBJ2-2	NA	CATSDFRGSSGELFF	TGTGCCACCAGTGATTTTCGAGGTTCTTCCGGGGAGCTGTTTTTT
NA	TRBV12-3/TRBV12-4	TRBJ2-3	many	CASSPRTLSIATDTQYF	TGTGCCAGCAGCCCTCGGACCCTAAGTATCGCCACAGATACGCAGTATTTT
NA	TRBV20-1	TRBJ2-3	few	CSARDALVTDTQYF	TGCAGTGCTAGAGATGCCCTAGTCACAGATACGCAGTATTTT
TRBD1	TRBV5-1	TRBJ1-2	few	CASSEGQDYYGYTF	TGCGCCAGCAGCGAGGGACAGGACTACTATGGCTACACCTTC
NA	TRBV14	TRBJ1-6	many	CASSRDGRNNSPLHF	TGTGCCAGCAGCCGGGATGGACGGAATAATTCACCCCTCCACTTT
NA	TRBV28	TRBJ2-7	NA	CASSPTGRGDPYEQYF	TGTGCCAGCAGTCCAACGGGTCGGGGAGACCCCTACGAGCAGTACTTC
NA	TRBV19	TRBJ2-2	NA	CASATGRVTGELFF	TGTGCCAGTGCGACAGGGAGGGTCACCGGGGAGCTGTTTTTT
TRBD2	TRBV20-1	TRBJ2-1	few	CSGIWEGPGGKQFF	TGCAGTGGAATATGGGAGGGCCCTGGGGGGAAGCAGTTCTTC
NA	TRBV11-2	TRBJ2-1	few	CASSLGGSLFDEQFF	TGTGCCAGCAGCTTAGGGGGAAGTTTATTCGATGAGCAGTTCTTC
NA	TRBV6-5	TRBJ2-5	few	CASRYNRDSLKTQYF	TGTGCCAGCAGATACAACCGAGACAGTTTAAAGACCCAGTACTTC
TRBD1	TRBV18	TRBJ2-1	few	CASSPGQGVWFF	TGTGCCAGCTCACCGGGACAGGGTGTTTGGTTCTTC
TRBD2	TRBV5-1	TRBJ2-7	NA	CASSEGTSASYEQYF	TGCGCCAGCAGCGAGGGGACTAGCGCCTCCTACGAGCAGTACTTC
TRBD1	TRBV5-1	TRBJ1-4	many	CASSWSGTGDEKLFF	TGCGCCAGCAGCTGGTCCGGGACAGGGGATGAAAAACTGTTTTTT